This TCR beta chain was observed in a study of T cells in Graves' hyperthyroidism and ophthalmopathy. Turning to the study itself: Initial diagnosis, before any treatment, was when peripheral blood was collected.

Amplification targeted TCR beta CDR3 regions from RNA transcripts. TCR CDR3 regions were first amplified by RT-PCR with HTBI primers. From the multiplex PCR reads, TCRdb called clonotypes with MiXCR, one entry per CDR3 protein. The data show over 350,000 distinct CDR3 sequences, with over 12% seen just once and 25% to 30% held by the top ten. Only a few counts were recorded for this clonotype. CDR3 length equals 14 residues. The germline CDR1 and CDR2 sequences are MDHEN and SYDVKM. Trimming took 5 bases from V and 2 from J, leaving 12 bases between them. The specimen sequenced was blood. V is TRBV28 and J is TRBJ1-2, with D unresolved. This clonotype originated in a man in his fifties with Graves' ophthalmopathy. The CDR3 is CASSGPLRNYGYTF. CDR3 DNA sequence: TGTGCCAGCAGTGGCCCGCTGAGGAACTATGGCTACACCTTC.